This T cell receptor (beta chain) was captured by sequencing in a study of long-term antiretroviral therapy in people with HIV. immunoSEQ v3.0 was run at survey level. Sequencing was intended to reach about 35,000-50,000 T-cell genomes per sample. The repertoire was sequenced with immunoSEQ multiplex PCR; TCRdb's copy has only in-frame clones and lacks some. The profile shows 44,000 or so clones, 90% to 95% of them singletons. The CDR3 covers 17 residues. Germline V gene sequence: CDR1 SNHLY, CDR2 FYNNEI. V gave up 6 bases and J gave up 1 base, with 16 bases separating them. All donors provided no fewer than one pre-ART and no fewer than two post-ART PBMC samples. Cryopreserved PBMC, at 1-10 million per sample, were present before DNA extraction.

The source is a woman in her forties or fifties with HIV. The material sequenced was unsorted PBMCs, taken 3.7 years after starting antiretroviral therapy. J is TRBJ2-6 and V is TRBV2; D is unclear. The CDR3 coding sequence is TGTGCCAGCAGGCGGATCAATATGAGGTCTGGGGCCAACGTCCTGACTTTC. Amino acid sequence: CASRRINMRSGANVLTF.